Reported below is one T cell receptor (beta chain). Its target is not known. V dropped 6 bases and J dropped 4 bases, with 18 bases sitting between them. The CDR3 has 15 residues. Germline-derived CDR1 and CDR2 are LNHDA and SQIVND (reference sequence). These data belong to a study of T cell repertoires in cytomegalovirus infection. Study-level background: The authors used CMV epitopes that were HLA-C-restricted (recently identified) and HLA-B-restricted (well studied). Shared public TCR beta signatures pointed to both CMV infection and a matching HLA type. Whole-study results and caveats: Individuals carrying CMV plus the relevant HLA were identified by cumulative frequency of public TCR beta families.

Each CDR3 protein is one row after TCRdb ran MiXCR on the reads. Of approximately 770,000 distinct CDR3 sequences listed, about 27% are singletons. This clonotype was sampled from a human donor in good health (CMV status not recorded). Some clones in this sample may be carry-over from other donors' samples. This chain uses TRBV19 with TRBJ1-2; maybe TRBD1 (5 bases). This material consisted of cultured CD8+ T cells from PBMCs, taken from culture after CMV antigen stimulation. The CDR3 nucleotides are TGTGCCAGTAGCGGCGCAGGGTACGACATCTATGGCTACACCTTC. Encoded protein: CASSGAGYDIYGYTF.